One and the same sample provided the 16 T cell receptor beta chains below, sequenced in a study of T cells in Graves' hyperthyroidism and ophthalmopathy. What was amplified from RNA transcripts were TCR beta CDR3 regions. TCR CDR3 underwent first-round RT-PCR with the HTBI primer set. TCRdb passed the multiplex PCR reads through MiXCR, listing each CDR3 protein once. Altogether about 300,000 distinct CDR3 sequences are present, roughly 19% being singletons, with the ten largest covering less than 45%. The sequencing input was blood. Every receptor here comes from a man between 50 and 59 years old with Graves' ophthalmopathy.

This clonotype showed up many times. The chain combines TRBV12-3 or TRBV12-4 with TRBJ2-5; D possibly corresponds to TRBD1 (6 bases). The germline V and J ends were trimmed by 3 bases and 5 bases, with 10 bases remaining between them. This CDR3 comprises 13 residues. The CDR3 loop reads CASSLARGETQYF. Here the CDR3 DNA reads TGTGCCAGCAGTTTGGCGAGGGGGGAGACCCAGTACTTC.

At least ten counts were recorded for this clonotype. The chain combines TRBV6-5 with TRBJ2-5; tentatively, D is TRBD1 or TRBD2 (5 bases each). Trimming took off 2 bases at V and 4 bases at J, with 17 bases between the two ends. The germline V gene encodes CDR1 MNHEY and CDR2 SVGAGI. The CDR3 length is 16 residues. Here the CDR3 DNA reads TGTGCCAGCAGTTACCGGGGCGGGTCTCCCGGAGAGACCCAGTACTTC. It codes for CASSYRGGSPGETQYF.

This clonotype has ten or more counts. The chain links TRBV28 to TRBJ2-1, with D maybe TRBD2 (6 bases). Germline V gene sequence: CDR1 MDHEN, CDR2 SYDVKM. Between the trimmed V and J ends, which lost 10 bases and 0 bases, there was a span of 10 bases. This CDR3 contains 13 residues. The DNA of the CDR3 is TGTGCCATTTTGACTAGCTCCTACAATGAGCAGTTCTTC. Protein: CAILTSSYNEQFF. The whole variable domain, filled in from reference TRBV28 and TRBJ2-1, reads DVKVTQSSRYLVKRTGEKVFLECVQDMDHENMFWYRQDPGLGLRLIYFSYDVKMKEKGDIPEGYSVSREKKERFSLILESASTNQTSMYLCAILTSSYNEQFFGPGTRLTVL.

This clonotype was observed a handful of times. J is TRBJ2-2 and V is TRBV30; 8 bases map to TRBD2. The germline gives CDR1 GTSNPN, CDR2 SVGIG (reference sequence). Unmatched junction bases numbered 4, after V lost 8 bases and J lost 5 bases. The CDR3 consists of 12 residues. CDR3 loop: CATRGGTGELFF. CDR3 nucleotide sequence: TGTGCCACCCGGGGGGGGACCGGGGAGCTGTTTTTT.

This clonotype was found a few times. The V and J genes are TRBV20-1 and TRBJ2-1, with 13 bases lining up with TRBD2. The CDR3 has 18 residues. Germline CDR1 and CDR2: DFQATT and SNEGSKA (reference sequence). With 3 bases clipped from V and 0 bases from J, the junction kept 8 bases outside the gene matches. The CDR3, as DNA: TGCAGTGCTAGCCTGGGACTAGCGGGAAGGAGCTCCTACAATGAGCAGTTCTTC. Translation gives CSASLGLAGRSSYNEQFF.

This clonotype has only a few counts. The rearrangement joins TRBV5-1 to TRBJ2-5, with D unresolved. V gave up 3 bases and J gave up 5 bases, with 8 bases separating them. The CDR3 loop spans 12 amino acids. Germline assignment: CDR1 SGHRS and CDR2 YFSETQ. The CDR3 DNA sequence: TGCGCCAGCAGCTGGGAAGGGGAGACCCAGTACTTC. It specifies CASSWEGETQYF. The complete variable domain, with remaining parts taken from reference TRBV5-1 and TRBJ2-5, reads KAGVTQTPRYLIKTRGQQVTLSCSPISGHRSVSWYQQTPGQGLQFLFEYFSETQRNKGNFPGRFSGRQFSNSRSEMNVSTLELGDSALYLCASSWEGETQYFGPGTRLLVL.

The chain employs TRBV19 and TRBJ2-5, with D possibly TRBD2 on 6 matching bases. Germline CDR1 reads LNHDA; CDR2 reads SQIVND (reference sequence). The length of the CDR3 is 16 residues. The V end lost 3 bases, the J end lost 0 bases, and 14 bases lay between the germline ends. This chain's CDR3 is CASSITSPRDQETQYF. DNA for the CDR3: TGTGCCAGTAGTATTACTAGCCCCAGAGACCAAGAGACCCAGTACTTC.

This clonotype has ten or more counts. This chain links TRBV6-1 with TRBJ2-1; D call uncertain. Germline V lookup: CDR1 MNHNS, CDR2 SASEGT. Between the trimmed V and J ends, which lost 3 bases and 4 bases, there was a span of 10 bases. The CDR3 length is 14 residues. CDR3 coding DNA: TGTGCCAGCAGTGAGAACGTGGGGTACAATGAGCAGTTCTTC. It yields the protein CASSENVGYNEQFF.

Worth noting for this clonotype: One end of the junction fails to match germline, which may point to a read error. The genes are TRBV5-1 and TRBJ2-7, with 11 bases matching TRBD1. Germline assignment: CDR1 SGHRS and CDR2 YFSETQ. The CDR3 length is 15 residues. The CDR3 DNA reads as TGTGCCAGCAGCTCGGACAGGGGGCGGACGGGCGAGCAGTACTTC. Residues: CASSSDRGRTGEQYF.

This clonotype was observed at least ten times. The chain recombines TRBV5-1 with TRBJ2-1, with D possibly being TRBD1 (5 bases). The germline V gene has CDR1 SGHRS and CDR2 YFSETQ. V shed 6 bases and J shed 5 bases, with 15 bases lying between them. The CDR3 loop spans 14 amino acids. CDR3: CASMDIRGHNEQFF. CDR3 DNA sequence: TGCGCCAGCATGGACATTCGAGGTCACAATGAGCAGTTCTTC.

The chain recombines TRBV6-2 or TRBV6-3 with TRBJ2-7; D is perhaps TRBD2 (6 bases). V lost 5 bases, J lost 2 bases, and 10 bases lay in between. The CDR3 extends over 13 amino acids. CDR1 MNHEY and CDR2 SVGEGT come from the germline V gene. The CDR3 reads CASSPGSAYEQYF. Here the CDR3 DNA reads TGTGCCAGCAGTCCCGGGAGTGCCTACGAGCAGTACTTC.

As regards this clonotype: Just one base apart from a much larger clone, this may be a read error. The V call is TRBV28, the J call TRBJ2-5; a possible D gene is TRBD2 (6 bases). V shed 6 bases and J shed 2 bases, with 19 bases lying between them. This CDR3 has 16 residues. Looked up from germline, CDR1 is MDHEN and CDR2 is SYDVKM. Here the CDR3 reads CASSPIRLVGQETQYF. The DNA of the CDR3 is TGTGCCAGCAGCCCCATACGACTAGTGGGACAAGAGACCCAGTACTTC.

This clonotype has more than one count but fewer than ten. The chain combines TRBV20-1 with TRBJ2-1; perhaps TRBD1 as D (6 bases). Germline-derived CDR1 and CDR2 are DFQATT and SNEGSKA (reference sequence). Trimming cost V 0 bases and J 9 bases, with 18 bases left between them. CDR3 size: 15 residues. The CDR3 coding sequence is TGCAGTGCTAGAGATACATGGCAGGGGACCGGTGAGCAGTTCTTC. It translates to CSARDTWQGTGEQFF.

This clonotype was seen at least ten times. The V gene is TRBV2, the J gene TRBJ2-3, with a possible D match to TRBD2 (6 bases). Trimming took 2 bases from V and 5 from J, leaving 11 bases between them. Germline V gene data show CDR1 as SNHLY and CDR2 as FYNNEI. This CDR3 contains 14 residues. For the CDR3, the DNA is TGTGCCAGCAGTGAATTCGGTAGCGGAGATACGCAGTATTTT. It encodes CASSEFGSGDTQYF.

This rearrangement joins TRBV19 to TRBJ2-1; possible D gene TRBD1, 6 bases. V was cut by 5 bases and J by 10 bases, with 12 bases left in between. Germline V gene sequence: CDR1 LNHDA, CDR2 SQIVND (reference sequence). This CDR3 has 12 residues. CDR3 sequence (DNA): TGTGCCAGTAGTTCGTCCAGGGGAGAGCAGTTCTTC. This encodes CASSSSRGEQFF. Supplemented by reference TRBV19 and TRBJ2-1, the full variable domain reads DGGITQSPKYLFRKEGQNVTLSCEQNLNHDAMYWYRQDPGQGLRLIYYSQIVNDFQKGDIAEGYSVSREKKESFPLTVTSAQKNPTAFYLCASSSSRGEQFFGPGTRLTVL.

This clonotype was seen a handful of times. This chain connects TRBV14 to TRBJ2-2; D is perhaps TRBD2 (5 bases). Trimming cost V 4 bases and J 6 bases, with 15 bases left between them. Germline values: CDR1 SGHDN, CDR2 FVKESK. The CDR3 length is 15 residues. The CDR3 loop reads CASSLTSGTAGELFF. In DNA form, the CDR3 reads TGTGCCAGCAGCCTCACCAGCGGAACCGCCGGGGAGCTGTTTTTT.